Below, one T cell receptor (beta chain) is given with its context. The sample belongs to a study of shared clonotypes between healthy human individuals. Sequencing used immunoSEQ multiplex PCR; TCRdb keeps in-frame clones, though not all of them. The table shows about 2.3 million clones, with over 90% occurring only once. The sequenced sample consisted of naive CD4+ T cells from PBMCs. Stated subset: CD45RA+ positively selected. The TCR comes from a man younger than 35 in good health. Some clones in this sample may be carry-over from other donors' samples.

Written as DNA, the CDR3 is TGCGCCAGCAGCCGACAAATTGCAGGACAGACTTATCAGCCCCAGCATTTT. Its protein is CASSRQIAGQTYQPQHF. This chain uses TRBV4-3 with TRBJ1-5; D is perhaps TRBD1 (6 bases). Germline lookup yields CDR1 LGHNA and CDR2 YSLEER. The V end was cut by 4 bases, the J end by 5 bases, with 21 bases between. This CDR3 comprises 17 residues.